The 26 T cell receptor beta chains in this list originate from one sample, sequenced in a study of blood T cells in healthy people across ages. The use of a sample-barcoded 5' primer and a J-beta primer mix characterized a second PCR of roughly 6 to 11 cycles. TCRdb recomputed calls from the 5' RACE reads with MiXCR, one row per CDR3 protein. The repertoire holds 850,000 to 1,300,000 distinct CDR3 sequences, with around 43% as singletons. Input material: blood. The source of these receptors is a woman aged 60-70 years in good health.

The gene calls are TRBV7-3 and TRBJ2-7; 12 nucleotides line up with TRBD1. V shed 5 bases and J 0 bases; nucleotides not matched to a gene: 8. The CDR3 totals 17 residues. Germline V gene lookup returns CDR1 SGHTA and CDR2 FQGTGA. This CDR3 is CASSPGTGGFISYEQYF. As DNA, the CDR3 is TGTGCCAGCAGCCCCGGGACAGGGGGCTTTATCTCCTACGAGCAGTACTTC. Full variable domain (outside the CDR3, taken from reference TRBV7-3 and TRBJ2-7): GAGVSQTPSNKVTEKGKYVELRCDPISGHTALYWYRQSLGQGPEFLIYFQGTGAADDSGLPNDRFFAVRPEGSVSTLKIQRTERGDSAVYLCASSPGTGGFISYEQYFGPGTRLTVT.

V is TRBV24-1 and J is TRBJ2-6; TRBD1 aligns across 8 bases. This CDR3 has 15 residues. V lost 5 bases and J lost 4; bases outside the gene matches: 3. Germline V gene data show CDR1 as KGHDR and CDR2 as SFDVKD. CDR3 amino acids: CATSGQGIGANVLTF. CDR3 DNA sequence: TGTGCCACCAGTGGACAGGGGATCGGGGCCAACGTCCTGACTTTC.

The chain links TRBV12-3 or TRBV12-4 to TRBJ1-1; D remains unclear. The CDR3 has 13 amino acids. The germline V and J ends were trimmed by 4 bases and 5 bases, with 11 bases remaining between them. CDR3 protein: CASSSPGLTEAFF. CDR3 sequence (DNA): TGTGCCAGCAGTTCACCAGGATTGACTGAAGCTTTCTTT.

In its sample, this clonotype was seen once. The genes are TRBV3-1 and TRBJ2-1; 10 bases are shared with TRBD2. The germline V gene has CDR1 LGHDT and CDR2 YNNKEL (reference sequence). This CDR3 spans 12 amino acids. V lost 2 bases to trimming and J lost 14 bases; unmatched junction nucleotides: 3. CDR3 amino acids: CASSQLAGEEFF. CDR3 in DNA: TGTGCCAGCAGCCAACTAGCGGGAGAGGAGTTCTTC.

The chain recombines TRBV2 with TRBJ2-6; no definite D call. The CDR3 is 16 amino acids. The ends were cut back, 2 bases at V and 4 bases at J, with 12 bases in the middle. Germline CDR1 and CDR2: SNHLY and FYNNEI. The CDR3 DNA is TGTGCCAGCAGTGAATACGGGTTTGAAGGGGCCAACGTCCTGACTTTC. Translation gives CASSEYGFEGANVLTF.

V and J are TRBV24-1 and TRBJ2-1; 7 bases are a match to TRBD2. The germline gives CDR1 KGHDR, CDR2 SFDVKD. There are 13 residues in the CDR3. The V segment lost 5 bases and the J segment 10 bases; nucleotides outside the gene matches: 7. Here the CDR3 DNA reads TGTGCCACCAGTGCCAGGGAGGGAGGGGAGCAGTTCTTC. This codes for CATSAREGGEQFF.

This clonotype was detected only a few times. This rearrangement joins TRBV25-1 to TRBJ2-3, with TRBD2 matching over 12 bases. This CDR3 contains 15 residues. Germline V gene sequence: CDR1 MGHDK, CDR2 SYGVNS. V shed 4 bases, J shed 4 bases, and the junction held 3 bases outside the gene matches. For the CDR3, the DNA is TGTGCCAGCAGTGTTCTAGCGGGAGGGGCAGATACGCAGTATTTT. This codes for CASSVLAGGADTQYF. The whole variable domain, filled in from reference TRBV25-1 and TRBJ2-3, reads EADIYQTPRYLVIGTGKKITLECSQTMGHDKMYWYQQDPGMELHLIHYSYGVNSTEKGDLSSESTVSRIRTEHFPLTLESARPSHTSQYLCASSVLAGGADTQYFGPGTRLTVL.

The V gene is TRBV20-1, the J gene TRBJ2-5; D remains unclear. TRBJ2-7 explains the end of the DNA better; the J call may be wrong. The CDR3 runs 12 residues. Germline V gene sequence: CDR1 DFQATT, CDR2 SNEGSKA (reference sequence). This CDR3 reads CSARGVNDEQYF. In nucleotides, the CDR3 is TGCAGTGCTAGAGGTGTTAACGACGAGCAGTACTTC.

The chain couples TRBV29-1 to TRBJ1-5; 8 bases are shared with TRBD1. The V gene's germline CDR1 is SQVTM and CDR2 ANQGSEA. V was clipped by 7 bases and J by 6 bases; unmatched bases: 2. The CDR3 is made up of 11 amino acids. CDR3 sequence reads: CSAGQGQPQHF. For the CDR3, the DNA is TGCAGCGCAGGACAGGGTCAGCCCCAGCATTTT.

The chain joins TRBV21-1 to TRBJ2-1; no check of the table's D call, TRBD1, against the DNA was made. The J call could be wrong; TRBJ2-7 is a better fit for the DNA end. TRBV21-1 is termed a pseudogene. The CDR3 is 14 amino acids. In nucleotides, the CDR3 is TGTGCCAGCAGCAAAGATCCGGGAACGGGCGAGCAGTACTTC. Amino acids: CASSKDPGTGEQYF.

The chain recombines TRBV15 with TRBJ2-7, with 8 nucleotides matching TRBD1. The CDR3 sequence is 15 residues long. V lost 6 bases, J lost 1 base, and 8 bases stayed unmatched. Germline CDR1 reads LNHNV; CDR2 reads YYDKDF (reference sequence). CDR3 loop: CATRAPGQGSYEQYF. The CDR3 nucleotides read TGTGCCACCAGGGCCCCCGGACAGGGATCCTACGAGCAGTACTTC.

J is TRBJ2-1 and V is TRBV6-1; 7 bases match TRBD1. V lost 7 bases and J lost 0; bases outside the gene matches: 6. Looked up from germline, CDR1 is MNHNS and CDR2 is SASEGT. The CDR3 totals 15 residues. CDR3 residues: CASTLDRPSYNEQFF. The CDR3 DNA reads as TGTGCCAGCACCCTGGACAGGCCCTCCTACAATGAGCAGTTCTTC.

This clonotype was observed a few times. The chain combines TRBV20-1 with TRBJ1-2; D might be TRBD1 (6 bases). The germline V gene encodes CDR1 DFQATT and CDR2 SNEGSKA (reference sequence). This CDR3 region has 13 residues. V was trimmed by 0 bases and J by 6 bases, leaving 11 bases between them. CDR3 protein: CSARDTRGNGYTF. CDR3 DNA sequence: TGCAGTGCTAGAGATACCAGGGGAAATGGCTACACCTTC.

This chain uses TRBV25-1 with TRBJ2-1, with a possible D match to TRBD2 (6 bases). V was pared by 3 bases and J by 11 bases, with 11 bases between. The CDR3 loop spans 12 amino acids. From germline, CDR1 is MGHDK and CDR2 SYGVNS. DNA for the CDR3: TGTGCCAGCAGTGACGGAGGGGAAAAGCAGTTCTTC. Its translation is CASSDGGEKQFF.

The chain links TRBV6-2 or TRBV6-3 to TRBJ2-2; D gene uncertain. This CDR3 has 15 amino acids. V was trimmed by 6 bases and J by 2 bases, leaving 13 bases between them. Per germline, CDR1 MNHEY and CDR2 SVGEGT. Here the CDR3 reads CASSRLGRNTGELFF. The CDR3 DNA reads TGTGCCAGCAGCCGACTTGGGCGTAACACCGGGGAGCTGTTTTTT.

This clonotype was detected a few times. J is TRBJ2-3 and V is TRBV10-3, with 14 bases aligning to TRBD2. Germline trimming cut 6 bases from V and 4 bases from J; bases unmatched to any gene: 9. CDR1 is ENHRY and CDR2 is SYGVKD in the germline V gene. This CDR3 spans 17 amino acids. The CDR3 loop reads CAISDRLAGGPPDTQYF. CDR3 nucleotides: TGTGCCATCAGCGACCGACTAGCGGGAGGGCCACCAGATACGCAGTATTTT.

This chain joins TRBV5-1 and TRBJ2-1, with TRBD2 identical over 11 bases. This CDR3 has 16 residues. Looked up from germline, CDR1 is SGHRS and CDR2 is YFSETQ. The V segment lost 0 bases and the J segment 5 bases; nucleotides outside the gene matches: 4. CDR3 sequence: CASSLGGTSGHNEQFF. For the CDR3, the DNA is TGCGCCAGCAGCTTGGGAGGGACTAGCGGTCACAATGAGCAGTTCTTC.

Points on this clonotype: At one end the junction does not follow the germline gene, possibly because of a read error. The gene calls are TRBV20-1 and TRBJ2-1; D gene uncertain. From germline, CDR1 is DFQATT and CDR2 SNEGSKA (reference sequence). The CDR3 totals 11 residues. CDR3 nucleotide sequence: TGCAGTGGACGAAATTACAGTGAGCAGTTCTTC. Its translation: CSGRNYSEQFF.

This clonotype was seen only a few times. This chain connects TRBV21-1 to TRBJ2-1; the tabulated D call, TRBD2, remains unverified against the DNA. TRBV21-1 is shown as a pseudogene. The CDR3 loop spans 17 amino acids. CDR3: CASSKGGDCCSYNEQFF. CDR3 DNA sequence: TGTGCCAGCAGCAAAGGAGGGGACTGCTGCTCCTACAATGAGCAGTTCTTC.

This chain connects TRBV6-1 to TRBJ1-2; 8 bases line up with TRBD1. The CDR3 is 18 amino acids. CDR1 is MNHNS and CDR2 is SASEGT in the germline V gene. V shed 7 bases and J 4 bases; nucleotides not matched to a gene: 20. The CDR3 spells CASTLSGQGAPGSYGYTF. The CDR3, as DNA: TGTGCCAGCACGCTTTCGGGGCAGGGGGCACCCGGTAGCTATGGCTACACCTTC.

This clonotype was detected only a few times. The chain couples TRBV20-1 to TRBJ2-7; perhaps TRBD1 as D (5 bases). V was shortened by 2 bases and J by 4 bases, with 9 bases between the two germline ends. Germline V CDR1 and CDR2: DFQATT, SNEGSKA (reference sequence). The length of the CDR3 is 12 residues. The CDR3 sequence: CSARSQGYEQYF. CDR3 DNA: TGCAGTGCTAGATCCCAGGGTTACGAGCAGTACTTC.

In its sample, this clonotype was seen many times. The chain joins TRBV29-1 to TRBJ2-4, with D tentatively TRBD2 (7 bases). The germline V and J ends were trimmed by 7 bases and 4 bases, with 17 bases remaining between them. The germline V gene has CDR1 SQVTM and CDR2 ANQGSEA. The CDR3 length is 14 residues. CDR3 DNA: TGCAGCGCCCGTGCGGGGGCTGCAAAAAACATTCAGTACTTC. It is translated as CSARAGAAKNIQYF.

The chain has TRBV5-1 and TRBJ2-3, with 7 positions matching TRBD1. Germline V gene sequence: CDR1 SGHRS, CDR2 YFSETQ. The CDR3 is 15 amino acids. V was clipped by 4 bases and J by 0 bases; unmatched bases: 5. CDR3 in amino acids: CASSPGTVSTDTQYF. The CDR3 region has the DNA TGCGCCAGCAGCCCGGGGACAGTCAGCACAGATACGCAGTATTTT.

J is TRBJ2-7 and V is TRBV6-5; 7 bases align to TRBD2. V lost 6 bases to trimming and J lost 2 bases; unmatched junction nucleotides: 10. CDR1 is MNHEY, CDR2 SVGAGI, per germline. The CDR3 is 15 amino acids. The CDR3 sequence is CASRTGTMYAYEQYF. The DNA of the CDR3 is TGTGCCAGCAGAACGGGGACTATGTACGCCTACGAGCAGTACTTC.

V usage is TRBV20-1 and J usage is TRBJ2-1; 8 bases align to TRBD2. The V gene end was trimmed by 3 bases and the J gene end by 10 bases; junction bases not matched to a gene: 11. The CDR3 is 14 amino acids. CDR1 is DFQATT and CDR2 is SNEGSKA in the germline V gene (reference sequence). The CDR3 sequence is CSARASGSLHEQFF. CDR3 bases: TGCAGTGCTAGGGCCAGCGGGAGTCTTCACGAGCAGTTCTTC.

The chain recombines TRBV20-1 with TRBJ2-5, with D perhaps given as TRBD1 or TRBD2 (5 bases each). The germline gives CDR1 DFQATT, CDR2 SNEGSKA (reference sequence). The ends were cut back, 0 bases at V and 5 bases at J, with 13 bases in the middle. CDR3 size: 14 residues. The CDR3 DNA follows: TGCAGTGCTAGAGATCGGGGCAGGGACGAGACCCAGTACTTC. It specifies CSARDRGRDETQYF.